This T cell receptor (beta chain) was obtained from a study of CD8 T cells in Susac syndrome. Random hexamers primed reverse transcription of about 0.5 to 1 ug RNA. The CDR3 of TCR beta was amplified by immunoSEQ multiplex PCR across 54 Vbeta and 13 Jbeta. TCRdb processed the immunoSEQ multiplex PCR reads anew with MiXCR; each CDR3 protein has one entry. The table has about 200,000 distinct CDR3 sequences, 95% seen once. This CDR3 is 13 amino acids long. The V gene's germline CDR1 is SQVTM and CDR2 ANQGSEA. The V end lost 4 bases, the J end lost 6 bases, and 13 bases lay between the germline ends. Sequencing was carried out using CD4+ T cells from PBMCs. The sequence derives from a human donor in good health. V is TRBV29-1 and J is TRBJ1-5, with unresolved D. The CDR3 region has the DNA TGCAGCGTTGGTCCCGGGGAGGGTCAGCCCCAGCATTTT. Protein: CSVGPGEGQPQHF. Drawing the rest from reference TRBV29-1 and TRBJ1-5, the complete variable domain is SAVISQKPSRDICQRGTSLTIQCQVDSQVTMMFWYRQQPGQSLTLIATANQGSEATYESGFVIDKFPISRPNLTFSTLTVSNMSPEDSSIYLCSVGPGEGQPQHFGDGTRLSIL.